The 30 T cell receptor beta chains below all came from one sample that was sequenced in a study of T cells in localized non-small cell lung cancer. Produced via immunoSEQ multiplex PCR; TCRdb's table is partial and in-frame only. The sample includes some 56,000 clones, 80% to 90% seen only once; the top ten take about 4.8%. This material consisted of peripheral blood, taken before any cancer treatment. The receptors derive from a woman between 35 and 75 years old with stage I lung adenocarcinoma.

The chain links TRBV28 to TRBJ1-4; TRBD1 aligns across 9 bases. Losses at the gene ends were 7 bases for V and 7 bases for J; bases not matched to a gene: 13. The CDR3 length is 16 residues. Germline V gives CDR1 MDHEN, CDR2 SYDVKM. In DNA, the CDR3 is TGTGCCAGCACTACAAGAGGTGGGACAGGGTTTGAAAAACTGTTTTTT. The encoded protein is CASTTRGGTGFEKLFF.

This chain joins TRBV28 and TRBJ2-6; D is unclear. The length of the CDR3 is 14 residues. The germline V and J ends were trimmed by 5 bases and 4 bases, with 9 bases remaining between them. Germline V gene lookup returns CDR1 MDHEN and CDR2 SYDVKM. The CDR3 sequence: CASSPPQGANVLTF. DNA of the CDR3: TGTGCCAGCAGTCCGCCCCAAGGGGCCAACGTCCTGACTTTC.

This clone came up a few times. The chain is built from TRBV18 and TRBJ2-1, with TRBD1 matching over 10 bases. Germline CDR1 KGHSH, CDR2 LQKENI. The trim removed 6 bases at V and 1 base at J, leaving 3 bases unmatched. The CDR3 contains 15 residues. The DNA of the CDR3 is TGTGCCAGCTCCCCGGACAGGGGGTCCTACAATGAGCAGTTCTTC. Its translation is CASSPDRGSYNEQFF. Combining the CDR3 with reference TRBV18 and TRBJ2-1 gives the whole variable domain NAGVMQNPRHLVRRRGQEARLRCSPMKGHSHVYWYRQLPEEGLKFMVYLQKENIIDESGMPKERFSAEFPKEGPSILRIQQVVRGDSAAYFCASSPDRGSYNEQFFGPGTRLTVL.

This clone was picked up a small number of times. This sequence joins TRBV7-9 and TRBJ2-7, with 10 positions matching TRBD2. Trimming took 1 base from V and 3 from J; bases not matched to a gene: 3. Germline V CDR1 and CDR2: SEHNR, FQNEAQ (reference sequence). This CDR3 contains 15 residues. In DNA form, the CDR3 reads TGTGCCAGCAGCTTAGAAGGACTAGCGGACTACGAGCAGTACTTC. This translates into CASSLEGLADYEQYF.

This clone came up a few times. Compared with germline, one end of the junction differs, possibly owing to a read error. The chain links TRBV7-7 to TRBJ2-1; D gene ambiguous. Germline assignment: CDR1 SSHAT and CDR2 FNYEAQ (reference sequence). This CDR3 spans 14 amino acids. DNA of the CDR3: TGTGCTAGCAGCTTAGCACTGGGTGATAATGAGCAGTTCTTC. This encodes CASSLALGDNEQFF.

For the CDR3, the DNA is TGTGCCAGCAGCGGCCTGGTGCGCACGGGCAATCAGCCCCAGCATTTT. Translated: CASSGLVRTGNQPQHF. The chain employs TRBV28 and TRBJ1-5; unclear D gene. The V end lost 6 bases, the J end lost 2 bases, and 17 bases lay between the germline ends. Per the germline V gene, CDR1 is MDHEN and CDR2 is SYDVKM. CDR3 size: 16 residues.

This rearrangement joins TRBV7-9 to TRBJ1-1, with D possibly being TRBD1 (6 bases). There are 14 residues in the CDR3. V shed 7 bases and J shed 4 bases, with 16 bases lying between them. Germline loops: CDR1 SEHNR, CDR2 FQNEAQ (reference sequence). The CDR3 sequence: CASTNYREATEAFF. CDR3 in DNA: TGTGCCAGCACCAATTACAGGGAGGCCACTGAAGCTTTCTTT.

The CDR3 here is CASSDIGTGAANTIYF. The CDR3 DNA follows: TGTGCCAGCAGTGACATTGGGACAGGAGCGGCAAACACCATATATTTT. This rearrangement joins TRBV25-1 to TRBJ1-3, with 8 bases lining up with TRBD1. Per germline, CDR1 MGHDK and CDR2 SYGVNS. The V gene end was trimmed by 3 bases and the J gene end by 6 bases; junction bases not matched to a gene: 10. This CDR3 comprises 16 residues.

The CDR3 loop is CASSFGGSYEQYF. CDR3 in DNA: TGTGCCAGCAGCTTCGGGGGCTCCTACGAGCAGTACTTC. V gene TRBV7-2 combines with J gene TRBJ2-7; TRBD2 might be the D (6 bases). The CDR3 loop spans 13 amino acids. The V gene's germline CDR1 is SGHTA and CDR2 FQGNSA. With 3 bases removed from V and 0 bases from J, the gap between germline ends came to 6 bases.

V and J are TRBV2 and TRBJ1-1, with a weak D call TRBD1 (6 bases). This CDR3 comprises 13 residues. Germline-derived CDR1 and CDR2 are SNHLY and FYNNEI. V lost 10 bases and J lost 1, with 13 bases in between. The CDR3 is CATTQGTNTEAFF. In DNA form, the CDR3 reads TGTGCCACAACACAGGGTACGAACACTGAAGCTTTCTTT.

CDR3 nucleotides: TGCGCCAGCAGGGGGACAGCTGCAACTAATGAAAAACTGTTTTTT. This gives the protein CASRGTAATNEKLFF. The chain uses TRBV5-1 and TRBJ1-4; 7 positions match TRBD1. V gave up 5 bases and J gave up 0 bases; unmatched junction bases: 4. This CDR3 comprises 15 residues. Germline CDR1 reads SGHRS; CDR2 reads YFSETQ.

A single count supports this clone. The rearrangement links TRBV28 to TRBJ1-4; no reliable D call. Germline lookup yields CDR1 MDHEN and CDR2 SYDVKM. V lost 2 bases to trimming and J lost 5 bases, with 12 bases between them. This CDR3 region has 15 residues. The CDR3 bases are TGTGCCAGCAGTTTAGGAGGACGGATAAATGAAAAACTGTTTTTT. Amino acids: CASSLGGRINEKLFF.

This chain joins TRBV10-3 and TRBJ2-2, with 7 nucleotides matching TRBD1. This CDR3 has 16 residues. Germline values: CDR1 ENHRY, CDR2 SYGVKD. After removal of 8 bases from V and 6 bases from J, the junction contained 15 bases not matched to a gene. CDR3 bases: TGTGCCATCTCAGACAGGGATAAATCCTTTCCCGGGGAGCTGTTTTTT. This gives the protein CAISDRDKSFPGELFF.

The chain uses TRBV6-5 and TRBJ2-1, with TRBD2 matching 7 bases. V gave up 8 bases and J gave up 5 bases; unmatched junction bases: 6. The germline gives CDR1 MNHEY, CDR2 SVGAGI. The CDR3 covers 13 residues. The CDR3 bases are TGTGCCAGCCAGCGGGGTGTTGACAATGAGCAGTTCTTC. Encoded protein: CASQRGVDNEQFF.

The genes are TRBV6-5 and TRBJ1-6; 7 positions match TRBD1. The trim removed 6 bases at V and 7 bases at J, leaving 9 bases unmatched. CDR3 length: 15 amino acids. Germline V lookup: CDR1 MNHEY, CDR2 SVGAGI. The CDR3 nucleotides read TGTGCCAGCAGGAGACAGGGAGTCGGAAATTCACCCCTCCACTTT. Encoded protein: CASRRQGVGNSPLHF.

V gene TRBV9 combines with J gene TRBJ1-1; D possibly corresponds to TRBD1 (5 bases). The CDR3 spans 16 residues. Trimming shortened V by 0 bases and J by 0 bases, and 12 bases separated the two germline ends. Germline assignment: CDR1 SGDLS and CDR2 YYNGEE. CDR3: CASSVGRDRMNTEAFF. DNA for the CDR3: TGTGCCAGCAGCGTAGGCAGGGACCGTATGAACACTGAAGCTTTCTTT.

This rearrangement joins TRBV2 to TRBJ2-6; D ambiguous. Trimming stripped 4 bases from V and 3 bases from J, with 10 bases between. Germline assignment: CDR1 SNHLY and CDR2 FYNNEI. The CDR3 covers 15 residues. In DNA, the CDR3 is TGTGCCAGCAGTGGACGGATAAATGGGGCCAACGTCCTGACTTTC. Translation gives CASSGRINGANVLTF. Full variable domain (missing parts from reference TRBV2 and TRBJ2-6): EPEVTQTPSHQVTQMGQEVILRCVPISNHLYFYWYRQILGQKVEFLVSFYNNEISEKSEIFDDQFSVERPDGSNFTLKIRSTKLEDSAMYFCASSGRINGANVLTFGAGSRLTVL.

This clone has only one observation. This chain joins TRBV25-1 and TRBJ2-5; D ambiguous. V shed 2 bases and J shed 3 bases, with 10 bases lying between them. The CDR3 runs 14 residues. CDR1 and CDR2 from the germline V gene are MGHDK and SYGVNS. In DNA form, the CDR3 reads TGTGCCAGCAGTGAAGTAATAGTGGAAGAGACCCAGTACTTC. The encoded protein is CASSEVIVEETQYF.

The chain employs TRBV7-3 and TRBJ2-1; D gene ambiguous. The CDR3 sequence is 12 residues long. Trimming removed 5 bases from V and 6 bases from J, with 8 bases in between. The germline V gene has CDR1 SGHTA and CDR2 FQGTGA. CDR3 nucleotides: TGTGCCAGCAGCCAGCCGGGCAATGAGCAGTTCTTC. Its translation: CASSQPGNEQFF.

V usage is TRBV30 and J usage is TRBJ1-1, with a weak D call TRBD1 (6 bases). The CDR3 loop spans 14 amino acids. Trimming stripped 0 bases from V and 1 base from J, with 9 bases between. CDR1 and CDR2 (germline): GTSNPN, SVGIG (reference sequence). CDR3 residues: CAWSVRGGNTEAFF. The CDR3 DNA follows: TGTGCCTGGAGTGTTAGGGGGGGGAACACTGAAGCTTTCTTT.

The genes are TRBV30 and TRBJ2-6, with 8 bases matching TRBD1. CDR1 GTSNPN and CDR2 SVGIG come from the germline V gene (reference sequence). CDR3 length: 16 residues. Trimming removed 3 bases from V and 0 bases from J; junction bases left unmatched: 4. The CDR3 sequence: CAWSLTGASGANVLTF. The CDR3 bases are TGTGCCTGGAGCTTGACAGGGGCCTCTGGGGCCAACGTCCTGACTTTC. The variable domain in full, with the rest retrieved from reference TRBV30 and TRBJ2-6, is SQTIHQWPATLVQPVGSPLSLECTVEGTSNPNLYWYRQAAGRGLQLLFYSVGIGQISSEVPQNLSASRPQDRQFILSSKKLLLSDSGFYLCAWSLTGASGANVLTFGAGSRLTVL.

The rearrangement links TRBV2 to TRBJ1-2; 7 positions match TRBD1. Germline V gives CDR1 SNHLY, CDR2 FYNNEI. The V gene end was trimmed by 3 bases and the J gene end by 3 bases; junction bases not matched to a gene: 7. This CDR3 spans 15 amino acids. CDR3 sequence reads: CASSDIRGRDYGYTF. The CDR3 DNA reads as TGTGCCAGCAGTGATATAAGGGGGCGAGACTATGGCTACACCTTC. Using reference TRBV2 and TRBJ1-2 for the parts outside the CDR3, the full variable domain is EPEVTQTPSHQVTQMGQEVILRCVPISNHLYFYWYRQILGQKVEFLVSFYNNEISEKSEIFDDQFSVERPDGSNFTLKIRSTKLEDSAMYFCASSDIRGRDYGYTFGSGTRLTVV.

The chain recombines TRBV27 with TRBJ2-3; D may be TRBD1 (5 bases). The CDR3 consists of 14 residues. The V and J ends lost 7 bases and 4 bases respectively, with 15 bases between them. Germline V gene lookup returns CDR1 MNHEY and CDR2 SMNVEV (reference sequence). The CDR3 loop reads CASTRGQGADTQYF. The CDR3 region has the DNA TGTGCCAGCACCCGTGGGCAGGGCGCAGATACGCAGTATTTT.

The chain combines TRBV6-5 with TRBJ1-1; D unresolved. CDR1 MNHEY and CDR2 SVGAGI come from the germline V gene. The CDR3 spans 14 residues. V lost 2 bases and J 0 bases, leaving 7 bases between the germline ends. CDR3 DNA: TGTGCCAGCAGTTACGGGGTTATGAACACTGAAGCTTTCTTT. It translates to CASSYGVMNTEAFF.

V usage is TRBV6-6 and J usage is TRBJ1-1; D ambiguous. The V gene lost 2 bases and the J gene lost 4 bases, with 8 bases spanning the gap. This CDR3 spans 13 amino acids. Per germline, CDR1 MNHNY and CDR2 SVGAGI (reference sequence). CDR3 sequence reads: CASSYRLGTEAFF. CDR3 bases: TGTGCCAGCAGTTACCGCCTCGGCACTGAAGCTTTCTTT.

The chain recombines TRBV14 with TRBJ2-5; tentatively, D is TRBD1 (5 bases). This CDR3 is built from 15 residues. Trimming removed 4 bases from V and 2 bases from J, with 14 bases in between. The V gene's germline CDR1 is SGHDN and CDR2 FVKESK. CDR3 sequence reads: CASSRIQVLQETQYF. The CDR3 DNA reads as TGTGCCAGCAGCCGGATACAGGTCTTGCAAGAGACCCAGTACTTC. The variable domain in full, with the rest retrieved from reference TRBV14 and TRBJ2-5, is EAGVTQFPSHSVIEKGQTVTLRCDPISGHDNLYWYRRVMGKEIKFLLHFVKESKQDESGMPNNRFLAERTGGTYSTLKVQPAELEDSGVYFCASSRIQVLQETQYFGPGTRLLVL.

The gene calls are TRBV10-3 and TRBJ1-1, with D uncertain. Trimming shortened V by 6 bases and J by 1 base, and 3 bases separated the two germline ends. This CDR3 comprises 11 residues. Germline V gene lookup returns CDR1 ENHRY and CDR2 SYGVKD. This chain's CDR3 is CAIRGNTEAFF. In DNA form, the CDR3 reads TGTGCCATCAGGGGGAACACTGAAGCTTTCTTT.

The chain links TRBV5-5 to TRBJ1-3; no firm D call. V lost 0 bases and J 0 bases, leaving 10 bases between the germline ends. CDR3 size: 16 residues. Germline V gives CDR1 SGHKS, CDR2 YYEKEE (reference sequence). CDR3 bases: TGTGCCAGCAGCTTGGCCGGACTCGGCTCTGGAAACACCATATATTTT. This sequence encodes CASSLAGLGSGNTIYF.

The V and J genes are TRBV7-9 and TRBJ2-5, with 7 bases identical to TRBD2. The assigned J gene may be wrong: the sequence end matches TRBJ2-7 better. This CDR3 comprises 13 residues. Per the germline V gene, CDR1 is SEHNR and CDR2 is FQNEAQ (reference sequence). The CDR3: CASSSAGRAEQYF. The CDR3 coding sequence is TGTGCCAGCAGCTCAGCGGGAAGGGCCGAGCAGTACTTC.

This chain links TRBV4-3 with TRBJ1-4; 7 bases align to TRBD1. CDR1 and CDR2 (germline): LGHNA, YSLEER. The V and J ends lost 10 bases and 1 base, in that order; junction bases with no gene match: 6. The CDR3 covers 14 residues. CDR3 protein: CAIGQEETNEKLFF. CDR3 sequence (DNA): TGCGCCATCGGACAGGAGGAAACTAATGAAAAACTGTTTTTT.